This record looks at one T cell receptor (beta chain) sequence and its context. The antigen it binds to is not known. Base qualities were left out, and no much larger clone turns up one base away. This sample was taken from a study of blood T cell repertoires in COVID-19 (dated by TCRdb to 2020 to 2021). Study-level background: Collaborator samples came from the United States, Italy and Spain and covered acute and convalescent phases of COVID-19. The material from the prospective study consisted of cDNA or gDNA derived from T cells, B-cell-depleted T cells, or PBMCs. Deeply sampled blood TCRbeta repertoires from subjects exposed to, actively infected with, or recovered from COVID-19 were included in the dataset. The repertoires were made available in a free public database intended to serve as a resource for research on the immune response to SARS-CoV-2. The samples were drawn from the first 160 participants of the ongoing ImmuneRACE study and from 950 to 1,500 subjects provided by 6 global collaborators. The sample metadata nearly always contained a de-identified subject ID, COVID-19 status, age in years and sex. Where HLA class I and class II types were available, the types were taken from metadata supplied by the sample provider, not from assay-based typing.

The CDR3, from cysteine to phenylalanine, totals 15 residues. The sequence is cut down to CDR3 DNA, 45 bases in frame from base 1. CDR1 and CDR2 were assigned from the germline V gene as LGHNA and YNFKEQ. Relative to germline, V is 0 bases shorter and J is 4 bases shorter, with 12 bases between their ends. Each collaborating institution followed its own protocols to collect whole blood in K2EDTA tubes. For TCRbeta analysis, collaborators shipped samples as frozen whole blood, isolated PBMCs, or DNA extracted from either of those sample types. Study-wide conclusions, independent of this receptor: Clinical and demographic metadata were provided uncurated, with the amount varying by source and participant.

TCRbeta CDR3 regions were amplified from genomic DNA by means of the immunoSEQ Assay, a bias-controlled multiplex PCR. Regarding the original processing steps: The number of nucleated cells in each sample was estimated from the amplification of reference gene primers within the assay. To quantify the absolute abundance of each unique TCRbeta CDR3 rearrangement, sequence reads were collapsed and filtered. For each sample, productive Simpson clonality was calculated as the square root of Simpson's diversity index over productive rearrangements. TCRdb obtained this table from immuneACCESS and retained in-frame rearrangements with V and J assigned. These tables miss some clones; where compared with another copy, unresolved V genes account for less than half of the shortfall, and the remainder is unexplained. D and trimming come from the DNA, and the V and J calls and clone size come from that table. The sample contains approximately 400,000 clones, 70% to 85% of them found a single time. The top ten clones comprise about 1.2% of the sample.

This clonotype was obtained from a human donor with acute or convalescent COVID-19. The donor label of this sample is uncertain. The sequence is built from TRBV4-2 and TRBJ2-5; TRBD2 is perhaps the D gene, given 7 matching bases. Sequenced: peripheral blood. The DNA is as follows: TGTGCCAGCAGCCAAGATCGCGGGGGCTCAGAGACCCAGTACTTC. It codes for CASSQDRGGSETQYF.